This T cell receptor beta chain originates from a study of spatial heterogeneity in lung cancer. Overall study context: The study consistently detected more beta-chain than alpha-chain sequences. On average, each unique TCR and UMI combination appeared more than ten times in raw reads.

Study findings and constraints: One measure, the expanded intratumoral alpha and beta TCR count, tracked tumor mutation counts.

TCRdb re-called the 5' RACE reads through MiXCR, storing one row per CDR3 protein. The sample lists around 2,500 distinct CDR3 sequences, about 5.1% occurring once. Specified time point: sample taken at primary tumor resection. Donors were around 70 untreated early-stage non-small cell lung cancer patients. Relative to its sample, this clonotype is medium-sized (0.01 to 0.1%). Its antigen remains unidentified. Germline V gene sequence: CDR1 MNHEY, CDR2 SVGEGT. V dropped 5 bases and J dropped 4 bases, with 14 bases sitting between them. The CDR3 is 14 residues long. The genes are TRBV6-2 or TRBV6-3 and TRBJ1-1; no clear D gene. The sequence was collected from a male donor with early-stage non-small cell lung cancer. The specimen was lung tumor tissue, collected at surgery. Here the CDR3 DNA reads TGTGCCAGCAGTCTTCACACGGGTTCCACTGAAGCTTTCTTT. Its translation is CASSLHTGSTEAFF.